Shown below are 14 T cell receptor beta chains from a single sample sequenced in a study of cytotoxic CD8 clonotypes in ibrutinib-treated CLL. Profiling relied on immunoSEQ multiplex PCR, and the TCRdb table lists in-frame clones only, not all of them. The sample has 100,000 to 150,000 clones, 80% to 90% seen once. The starting material was PBMCs, obtained after 24 months of ibrutinib treatment. These receptors were taken from a human donor with chronic lymphocytic leukemia.

The chain links TRBV10-3 to TRBJ1-2; 7 positions agree with TRBD1. The CDR3 has 15 amino acids. After removal of 7 bases from V and 2 bases from J, the junction contained 10 bases not matched to a gene. Germline CDR1 is ENHRY and CDR2 is SYGVKD. The CDR3 nucleotides read TGTGCCATCACGTTGGGATGGGGACAGAACTATGGCTACACCTTC. Protein: CAITLGWGQNYGYTF.

The genes are TRBV7-9 and TRBJ1-1, with D maybe TRBD1 (5 bases). Trimming shortened V by 2 bases and J by 6 bases, and 16 bases separated the two germline ends. This CDR3 region has 15 residues. The germline gives CDR1 SEHNR, CDR2 FQNEAQ (reference sequence). The CDR3 nucleotides are TGTGCCAGCAGCTTATTTGGTCGACAGTCTGCTGAAGCTTTCTTT. Protein: CASSLFGRQSAEAFF.

V and J are TRBV6-5 and TRBJ1-2, with D possibly TRBD1 on 5 matching bases. The CDR3 contains 15 residues. Germline CDR1 MNHEY, CDR2 SVGAGI. Trimming removed 0 bases at V and 8 bases at J, with 16 bases between. DNA of the CDR3: TGTGCCAGCAGTTACTCGCGACAGACGGGCAGAGGCTACACCTTC. As protein: CASSYSRQTGRGYTF.

The chain uses TRBV6-5 and TRBJ2-1; 12 bases match TRBD2. In germline, CDR1 is MNHEY, CDR2 SVGAGI. The CDR3 sequence is 15 residues long. V gave up 6 bases and J gave up 4 bases; unmatched junction bases: 4. CDR3 amino acids: CASRSSGGGYNEQFF. The DNA for the CDR3 is TGTGCCAGCAGATCTAGCGGGGGGGGTTACAATGAGCAGTTCTTC.

This clone was recorded only once. The chain carries TRBV7-9 and TRBJ2-3; 9 nucleotides agree with TRBD2. Per the germline V gene, CDR1 is SEHNR and CDR2 is FQNEAQ (reference sequence). This CDR3 spans 18 amino acids. J gave up 7 bases and V 5 bases, and 19 bases lay outside the gene matches. This chain's CDR3 is CASSLPPLGAGGPHTQYF. In DNA form, the CDR3 reads TGTGCCAGCAGCCTACCCCCGCTCGGAGCGGGAGGTCCTCATACGCAGTATTTT.

V gene TRBV13 combines with J gene TRBJ2-5; 12 nucleotides align to TRBD1. The CDR3 is made up of 15 amino acids. Germline V gene lookup returns CDR1 PRHDT and CDR2 FYEKMQ (reference sequence). After removal of 5 bases from V and 4 bases from J, the junction contained 5 bases not matched to a gene. The CDR3, as DNA: TGTGCCAGCAGCGGGGGGACAGGGGGCGTAGAGACCCAGTACTTC. Its protein is CASSGGTGGVETQYF.

The rearrangement uses TRBV5-6 and TRBJ1-1; D ambiguous. With 4 bases removed from V and 3 bases from J, the gap between germline ends came to 13 bases. The length of the CDR3 is 14 residues. CDR1 and CDR2 from the germline V gene are SGHDT and YYEEEE. DNA for the CDR3: TGTGCCAGCAGCGCCACCCCAGGAGACACTGAAGCTTTCTTT. Its protein is CASSATPGDTEAFF.

This chain links TRBV5-1 with TRBJ1-3; TRBD1 matches at 7 bases. This CDR3 region has 16 residues. With 4 bases clipped from V and 3 bases from J, the junction kept 10 bases outside the gene matches. Germline V gene sequence: CDR1 SGHRS, CDR2 YFSETQ. The CDR3 loop reads CASSARQGSGGNTIYF. In DNA form, the CDR3 reads TGCGCCAGCAGCGCTCGACAGGGCTCGGGTGGAAACACCATATATTTT.

This chain links TRBV7-2 with TRBJ2-1, with TRBD2 matching 14 bases. Germline lookup yields CDR1 SGHTA and CDR2 FQGNSA. The junction had 3 bases not matched to a gene; V was cut back by 5 bases and J by 9 bases. The CDR3 is 14 residues long. Here the CDR3 DNA reads TGTGCCAGCAGCATTGGGACTAGCGGGGGTGAGCAGTTCTTC. Its protein product is CASSIGTSGGEQFF.

The chain combines TRBV6-6 with TRBJ2-7, with D possibly matching TRBD2 (5 bases). CDR3 length: 16 residues. Germline V CDR1 and CDR2: MNHNY, SVGAGI (reference sequence). The ends were cut back, 2 bases at V and 4 bases at J, with 18 bases in the middle. The CDR3 protein is CASSYGLGVNNYEQYF. Here the CDR3 DNA reads TGTGCCAGCAGTTACGGTCTCGGGGTAAACAATTACGAGCAGTACTTC.

This chain connects TRBV7-2 to TRBJ1-4; 9 nucleotides line up with TRBD1. Germline V gives CDR1 SGHTA, CDR2 FQGNSA. Trimming took 4 bases from V and 1 from J; bases not matched to a gene: 10. CDR3 length: 18 amino acids. The CDR3 DNA reads as TGTGCCAGCAGCTCCGGGACAGGGCTACCCAGAACTAATGAAAAACTGTTTTTT. This codes for CASSSGTGLPRTNEKLFF.

This clone turned up a few times. The V call is TRBV28, the J call TRBJ2-4, with 7 positions matching TRBD1. Germline CDR1 reads MDHEN; CDR2 reads SYDVKM. V was clipped by 4 bases and J by 3 bases; unmatched bases: 6. The CDR3 is 15 amino acids. For the CDR3, the DNA is TGTGCCAGCAGTTCCAGGGGGATCGGCAAAAACATTCAGTACTTC. Its protein product is CASSSRGIGKNIQYF.

The chain combines TRBV5-1 with TRBJ2-3; perhaps TRBD2 as D (6 bases). The germline V gene encodes CDR1 SGHRS and CDR2 YFSETQ. The CDR3 is 14 residues long. V lost 4 bases and J 6 bases, leaving 15 bases between the germline ends. The CDR3 nucleotides are TGCGCCAGCAGCGCGGGGACCACTAGGGATACGCAGTATTTT. It is translated as CASSAGTTRDTQYF.

This clone came up a few times. V gene TRBV9 combines with J gene TRBJ2-1; weak D call: TRBD1 (6 bases). The CDR3 totals 16 residues. The V end was cut by 0 bases, the J end by 2 bases, with 12 bases between. CDR1 and CDR2 from the germline V gene are SGDLS and YYNGEE. This CDR3 reads CASSVDVAGAYNEQFF. CDR3 nucleotide sequence: TGTGCCAGCAGCGTAGATGTTGCAGGGGCCTACAATGAGCAGTTCTTC.